These 32 T cell receptor beta chains were all obtained from the same sample, sequenced in a study of T cell responses to AZD1222 COVID-19 vaccine. The assay was immunoSEQ multiplex PCR, and TCRdb's table has in-frame clones only and misses some. Of about 120,000 clones in the sample, 85% to 90% are singletons; the top ten hold 9% to 15%. This sample comprised peripheral blood, obtained on day 0 of AZD1222 vaccination. Receptors were obtained from an adult in good health.

The chain has TRBV19 and TRBJ2-3; the D gene could be TRBD1 or TRBD2 (5 bases each). Looked up from germline, CDR1 is LNHDA and CDR2 is SQIVND (reference sequence). The CDR3 loop spans 13 amino acids. Trimming pared 4 bases from V and 5 bases from J, leaving 10 bases between. The CDR3 DNA sequence: TGTGCCAGTAGTAGTGACAGCGGAGATACGCAGTATTTT. Protein sequence: CASSSDSGDTQYF.

The chain employs TRBV19 and TRBJ2-5; TRBD2 aligns across 7 bases. The trim removed 10 bases at V and 5 bases at J, leaving 13 bases unmatched. This CDR3 has 14 amino acids. Germline V gene lookup returns CDR1 LNHDA and CDR2 SQIVND (reference sequence). The DNA of the CDR3 is TGTGCCACCTCGAAGGCGGGAGTAAGGGAGACCCAGTACTTC. Residues: CATSKAGVRETQYF. Supplemented by reference TRBV19 and TRBJ2-5, the full variable domain reads DGGITQSPKYLFRKEGQNVTLSCEQNLNHDAMYWYRQDPGQGLRLIYYSQIVNDFQKGDIAEGYSVSREKKESFPLTVTSAQKNPTAFYLCATSKAGVRETQYFGPGTRLLVL.

This clone occurred a few times. The gene calls are TRBV5-1 and TRBJ2-1; the match to TRBD2 covers 9 bases. From germline, CDR1 is SGHRS and CDR2 YFSETQ. V shed 4 bases, J shed 0 bases, and the junction held 5 bases outside the gene matches. This CDR3 region has 16 residues. The CDR3 sequence is CASSQTSGDSYNEQFF. CDR3 bases: TGCGCCAGCAGCCAGACTAGCGGAGACTCCTACAATGAGCAGTTCTTC.

This chain's CDR3 is CASSPPGTGLVDGYTF. CDR3 DNA sequence: TGTGCCAGCTCACCGCCCGGGACAGGGTTGGTTGATGGCTACACCTTC. The rearrangement links TRBV18 to TRBJ1-2, with 9 bases that match TRBD1. The length of the CDR3 is 16 residues. Germline CDR1 and CDR2: KGHSH and LQKENI. V lost 3 bases to trimming and J lost 6 bases; unmatched junction nucleotides: 11.

This chain uses TRBV5-1 with TRBJ2-7; D is possibly TRBD2 (6 bases). CDR1 is SGHRS and CDR2 is YFSETQ in the germline V gene. The CDR3 runs to 13 residues. Trimming left V 1 base short and J 5 bases short, with 10 bases between. CDR3 protein: CASSLRLDNEQYF. The CDR3 DNA is TGCGCCAGCAGCTTGCGACTAGACAACGAGCAGTACTTC.

The gene calls are TRBV15 and TRBJ2-7; 7 nucleotides line up with TRBD1. V lost 5 bases to trimming and J lost 3 bases; unmatched junction nucleotides: 7. This CDR3 has 14 amino acids. The germline V gene has CDR1 LNHNV and CDR2 YYDKDF (reference sequence). The CDR3 is CATSGRDSLYEQYF. CDR3 bases: TGTGCCACCAGCGGCCGGGACAGCCTCTACGAGCAGTACTTC.

J is TRBJ1-2 and V is TRBV5-1, with D perhaps TRBD1 (6 bases). Germline CDR1 reads SGHRS; CDR2 reads YFSETQ. V lost 0 bases and J 8 bases, leaving 14 bases between the germline ends. The CDR3 loop spans 14 amino acids. CDR3 coding DNA: TGCGCCAGCAGCTTGGGTTGGGGGGCCTACGGCTACACCTTC. Translating gives CASSLGWGAYGYTF.

The chain employs TRBV29-1 and TRBJ1-1; D gene uncertain. The CDR3 sequence is 12 residues long. The V gene's germline CDR1 is SQVTM and CDR2 ANQGSEA. Trimming pared 4 bases from V and 4 bases from J, leaving 10 bases between. The CDR3 sequence is CSVAGLSTEAFF. CDR3 DNA sequence: TGCAGCGTTGCGGGGTTGAGCACTGAAGCTTTCTTT. Together with reference TRBV29-1 and TRBJ1-1, the CDR3 gives the full variable domain: SAVISQKPSRDICQRGTSLTIQCQVDSQVTMMFWYRQQPGQSLTLIATANQGSEATYESGFVIDKFPISRPNLTFSTLTVSNMSPEDSSIYLCSVAGLSTEAFFGQGTRLTVV.

The chain carries TRBV9 and TRBJ1-6; 7 nucleotides agree with TRBD1. The CDR3 totals 16 residues. The germline V gene encodes CDR1 SGDLS and CDR2 YYNGEE. V lost 2 bases and J lost 14; bases outside the gene matches: 16. The CDR3 sequence is CASSVFDRARVGSLHF. Written as DNA, the CDR3 is TGTGCCAGCAGCGTGTTTGACAGGGCCCGCGTAGGTTCCCTCCACTTT.

The chain employs TRBV7-3 and TRBJ2-3; D is ambiguous. This CDR3 has 13 residues. Looked up from germline, CDR1 is SGHTA and CDR2 is FQGTGA. V shed 0 bases and J shed 6 bases, with 7 bases lying between them. This CDR3 reads CASSLTLYDTQYF. In DNA form, the CDR3 reads TGTGCCAGCAGCTTAACGCTCTACGATACGCAGTATTTT. Filled out from reference TRBV7-3 and TRBJ2-3, the complete variable domain reads GAGVSQTPSNKVTEKGKYVELRCDPISGHTALYWYRQSLGQGPEFLIYFQGTGAADDSGLPNDRFFAVRPEGSVSTLKIQRTERGDSAVYLCASSLTLYDTQYFGPGTRLTVL.

The J gene is TRBJ2-5, the V gene TRBV29-1; 9 positions match TRBD1. This CDR3 is 12 amino acids long. Germline lookup yields CDR1 SQVTM and CDR2 ANQGSEA. The V gene end was trimmed by 7 bases and the J gene end by 3 bases; junction bases not matched to a gene: 3. The chain's CDR3 is CSGRTGEETQYF. In nucleotides, the CDR3 is TGCAGCGGTAGGACAGGGGAAGAGACCCAGTACTTC.

The CDR3 DNA follows: TGTGCCAGCAGTTCTAGGGGCCAGGGGGCGACAGATACGCAGTATTTT. This translates into CASSSRGQGATDTQYF. The rearrangement joins TRBV11-3 to TRBJ2-3, with 8 bases that match TRBD1. The CDR3 has 16 residues. The trim removed 6 bases at V and 3 bases at J, leaving 11 bases unmatched. Germline V gene data show CDR1 as SGHNT and CDR2 as YENEEA.

The CDR3 coding sequence is TGCGCCAGCAGAATGCAACAGGGACGGTACATGAACACTGAAGCTTTCTTT. Translating it yields CASRMQQGRYMNTEAFF. This chain joins TRBV23-1 and TRBJ1-1; TRBD1 is a possible D gene (6 bases). TRBV23-1 is an ORF; its function is uncertain. Trimming removed 6 bases at V and 0 bases at J, with 20 bases between. The CDR3 is 17 residues long.

The CDR3 reads CAKSPGGRVAYEQYF. The CDR3 nucleotides are TGTGCCAAGAGCCCTGGAGGCAGGGTGGCCTACGAGCAGTACTTC. The V gene is TRBV7-3, the J gene TRBJ2-7; D may correspond to TRBD1 or TRBD2 (5 bases each). V dropped 10 bases and J dropped 2 bases, with 21 bases sitting between them. CDR3 length: 15 amino acids. Germline loops: CDR1 SGHTA, CDR2 FQGTGA.

The V gene is TRBV27, the J gene TRBJ1-5, with 10 bases matching TRBD1. V lost 5 bases and J lost 0; bases outside the gene matches: 7. Germline V gene lookup returns CDR1 MNHEY and CDR2 SMNVEV (reference sequence). CDR3 length: 17 amino acids. CDR3 protein: CASSPLDRGISNQPQHF. CDR3 nucleotides: TGTGCCAGCAGTCCCCTGGACAGGGGGATTAGCAATCAGCCCCAGCATTTT.

The V and J genes are TRBV27 and TRBJ2-3, with 10 bases that match TRBD2. J lost 12 bases, V lost 10 bases, and 4 bases had no gene match. Germline CDR1 and CDR2: MNHEY and SMNVEV (reference sequence). The CDR3 has 10 amino acids. Here the CDR3 reads CATGTSDQYF. In DNA, the CDR3 is TGTGCCACCGGGACTAGCGATCAGTATTTT.

This clone was seen only a few times. The chain recombines TRBV28 with TRBJ1-1; possible D gene TRBD1, 6 bases. Between the trimmed V and J ends, which lost 6 bases and 11 bases, there was a span of 10 bases. The CDR3 contains 10 residues. Germline assignment: CDR1 MDHEN and CDR2 SYDVKM. In DNA, the CDR3 is TGTGCCAGCAGAGGGGGAAGGGCTTTCTTT. Translated, it gives CASRGGRAFF.

The CDR3 region is CASSLGPAYEQYF. The CDR3 DNA follows: TGTGCCAGCAGCTTGGGCCCGGCCTACGAGCAGTACTTC. The V call is TRBV5-4, the J call TRBJ2-7; D ambiguous. Germline-derived CDR1 and CDR2 are SGHNT and YYREEE (reference sequence). The CDR3 loop spans 13 amino acids. Trimming removed 0 bases at V and 2 bases at J, with 6 bases between.

The chain carries TRBV5-4 and TRBJ2-1, with TRBD2 matching 15 bases. The germline gives CDR1 SGHNT, CDR2 YYREEE (reference sequence). The CDR3 runs 16 residues. The ends lost 3 bases at V and 9 bases at J; junction bases unmatched: 7. The CDR3 bases are TGTGCCAGCAGCTCCGGACTAGCGGGAGGGCGGAGTGAGCAGTTCTTC. This sequence encodes CASSSGLAGGRSEQFF.

The chain couples TRBV28 to TRBJ1-1, with TRBD1 as a possible D gene (5 bases). Trimming removed 5 bases at V and 1 base at J, with 14 bases between. The CDR3 is made up of 15 amino acids. Germline CDR1 reads MDHEN; CDR2 reads SYDVKM. CDR3 sequence (DNA): TGTGCCAGCAGTCTCCCAGGGTTCGGGAACACTGAAGCTTTCTTT. Protein sequence: CASSLPGFGNTEAFF.

The rearrangement links TRBV18 to TRBJ2-3; 9 nucleotides agree with TRBD2. CDR3 length: 18 residues. Trimming took 3 bases from V and 2 from J; bases not matched to a gene: 12. Looked up from germline, CDR1 is KGHSH and CDR2 is LQKENI. The CDR3 nucleotides are TGTGCCAGCTCACCCCTCGTTCGGACTAGCGCTAACACAGATACGCAGTATTTT. This gives the protein CASSPLVRTSANTDTQYF.

The J gene is TRBJ2-1, the V gene TRBV27, with 11 bases matching TRBD2. CDR3 length: 17 amino acids. V dropped 5 bases and J dropped 6; count of bases not matched to a gene: 12. Germline assignment: CDR1 MNHEY and CDR2 SMNVEV (reference sequence). The CDR3 DNA follows: TGTGCCAGCAGTACGCGGACTAGCGGGCCCCAGGTCAATGAGCAGTTCTTC. The encoded protein is CASSTRTSGPQVNEQFF.

The chain links TRBV24-1 to TRBJ2-7, with unresolved D. The CDR3 length is 13 residues. The V end lost 4 bases, the J end lost 4 bases, and 10 bases lay between the germline ends. The germline gives CDR1 KGHDR, CDR2 SFDVKD. This CDR3 reads CATSEKNHYEQYF. In DNA, the CDR3 is TGTGCCACCAGTGAGAAAAATCATTACGAGCAGTACTTC.

This chain connects TRBV7-3 to TRBJ2-3; D gene unclear. CDR3 length: 14 residues. Trimming removed 2 bases from V and 1 base from J, with 7 bases in between. Germline loops: CDR1 SGHTA, CDR2 FQGTGA. CDR3 DNA: TGTGCCAGCAGCTTACGATGGGGCACAGATACGCAGTATTTT. It codes for CASSLRWGTDTQYF.

The chain joins TRBV29-1 to TRBJ1-6; D gene unclear. Per the germline V gene, CDR1 is SQVTM and CDR2 is ANQGSEA. This CDR3 has 12 amino acids. Trimming stripped 7 bases from V and 7 bases from J, with 11 bases between. The CDR3 DNA sequence: TGCAGCGCCGGGGTGGGGAATTCACCCCTCCACTTT. Amino acids: CSAGVGNSPLHF.

This sequence joins TRBV3-1 (or the pseudogene TRBV3-2) and TRBJ1-1; D is ambiguous. The germline V and J ends were trimmed by 1 base and 6 bases, with 15 bases remaining between them. Per the germline V gene, CDR1 is LGHDT and CDR2 is YNNKEL (reference sequence). The length of the CDR3 is 15 residues. The CDR3 sequence is CASSQGSSGSSEAFF. The CDR3 DNA follows: TGTGCCAGCAGCCAAGGTTCTTCTGGGAGCTCTGAAGCTTTCTTT.

This clone was found a few times. Here the CDR3 reads CATRIRQGAAQPQHF. In DNA form, the CDR3 reads TGTGCCACCCGTATAAGACAGGGGGCGGCTCAGCCCCAGCATTTT. This rearrangement joins TRBV19 to TRBJ1-5, with 10 bases that match TRBD1. V lost 10 bases to trimming and J lost 6 bases; unmatched junction nucleotides: 12. This CDR3 spans 15 amino acids. Germline V lookup: CDR1 LNHDA, CDR2 SQIVND (reference sequence).

The rearrangement uses TRBV6-6 and TRBJ2-3; the D gene is possibly TRBD2 (5 bases). Trimming removed 0 bases at V and 7 bases at J, with 8 bases between. The CDR3 sequence is 13 residues long. The germline V gene has CDR1 MNHNY and CDR2 SVGAGI (reference sequence). CDR3 DNA sequence: TGTGCCAGCAGTTACTCACCGGGGAATACGCAGTATTTT. Amino acids: CASSYSPGNTQYF.

With respect to this clone: Additional DNA sequences in this sample encode the identical CDR3. The V gene is TRBV9, the J gene TRBJ2-1; D may be TRBD1 (6 bases). Per germline, CDR1 SGDLS and CDR2 YYNGEE. Trimming cost V 2 bases and J 0 bases, with 9 bases left between them. CDR3 length: 15 residues. The CDR3 reads CASSVRGSSYNEQFF. The CDR3 nucleotides read TGTGCCAGCAGCGTTAGGGGGAGCTCCTACAATGAGCAGTTCTTC.

The chain employs TRBV7-2 and TRBJ1-2; D gene unclear. The V end was cut by 3 bases, the J end by 8 bases, with 19 bases between. This CDR3 spans 15 amino acids. Germline values: CDR1 SGHTA, CDR2 FQGNSA. The CDR3 bases are TGTGCCAGCAGCTTGGAGGGAAGTCCTCTATACGGCTACACCTTC. It translates to CASSLEGSPLYGYTF. The full variable domain, rest sourced from reference TRBV7-2 and TRBJ1-2, is GAGVSQSPSNKVTEKGKDVELRCDPISGHTALYWYRQSLGQGLEFLIYFQGNSAPDKSGLPSDRFSAERTGGSVSTLTIQRTQQEDSAVYLCASSLEGSPLYGYTFGSGTRLTVV.

The chain has TRBV7-9 and TRBJ2-7; 9 bases are shared with TRBD2. With 0 bases clipped from V and 5 bases from J, the junction kept 2 bases outside the gene matches. Germline assignment: CDR1 SEHNR and CDR2 FQNEAQ (reference sequence). The CDR3 extends over 14 amino acids. The CDR3 loop is CASSLAGLANEQYF. CDR3 bases: TGTGCCAGCAGCTTAGCCGGACTAGCGAACGAGCAGTACTTC.

The CDR3 is CASSPTSGYEQYF. The CDR3 nucleotides read TGTGCCAGCAGTCCTACTAGCGGCTACGAGCAGTACTTC. The chain joins TRBV7-6 to TRBJ2-7, with TRBD2 identical over 8 bases. Looked up from germline, CDR1 is SGHVS and CDR2 is FNYEAQ. The CDR3 spans 13 residues. Unmatched junction bases numbered 4, after V lost 6 bases and J lost 3 bases. The full variable domain, completed using reference TRBV7-6 and TRBJ2-7, is GAGVSQSPRYKVTKRGQDVALRCDPISGHVSLYWYRQALGQGPEFLTYFNYEAQQDKSGLPNDRFSAERPEGSISTLTIQRTEQRDSAMYRCASSPTSGYEQYFGPGTRLTVT.